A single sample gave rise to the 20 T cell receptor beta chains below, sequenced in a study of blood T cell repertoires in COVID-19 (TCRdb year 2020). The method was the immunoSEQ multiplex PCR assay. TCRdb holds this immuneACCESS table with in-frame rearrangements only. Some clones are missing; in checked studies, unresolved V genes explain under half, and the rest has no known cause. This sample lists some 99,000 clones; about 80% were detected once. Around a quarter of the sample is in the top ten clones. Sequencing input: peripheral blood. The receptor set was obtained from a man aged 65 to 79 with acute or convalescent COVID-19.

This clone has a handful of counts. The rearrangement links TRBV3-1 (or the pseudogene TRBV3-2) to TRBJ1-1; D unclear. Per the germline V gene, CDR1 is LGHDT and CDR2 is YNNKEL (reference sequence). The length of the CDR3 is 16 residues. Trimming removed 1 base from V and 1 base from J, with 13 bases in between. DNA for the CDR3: TGTGCCAGCAGCCAAGCGGCCCTCGGCGGGAACACTGAAGCTTTCTTT. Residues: CASSQAALGGNTEAFF.

The CDR3 is CASSSPLGLAGGASTDTQYF. In nucleotides, the CDR3 is TGTGCCAGCAGCTCCCCTCTAGGACTAGCGGGAGGAGCTAGCACAGATACGCAGTATTTT. The V gene is TRBV9, the J gene TRBJ2-3, with 14 bases matching TRBD2. V trimming: 4 bases; J trimming: 0 bases; junction bases outside the gene matches: 13. CDR1 and CDR2 from the germline V gene are SGDLS and YYNGEE. This CDR3 spans 20 amino acids.

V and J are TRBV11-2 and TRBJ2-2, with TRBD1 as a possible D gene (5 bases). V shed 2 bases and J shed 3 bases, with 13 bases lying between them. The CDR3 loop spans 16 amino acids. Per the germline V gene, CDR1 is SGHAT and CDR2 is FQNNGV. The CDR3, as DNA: TGTGCCAGCAGCTTAAGAAGGGGCTGGGACACCGGGGAGCTGTTTTTT. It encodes CASSLRRGWDTGELFF.

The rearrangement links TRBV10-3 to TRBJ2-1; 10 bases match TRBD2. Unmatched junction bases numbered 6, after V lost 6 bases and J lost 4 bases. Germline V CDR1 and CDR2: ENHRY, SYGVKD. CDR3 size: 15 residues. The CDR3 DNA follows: TGTGCCATCAGCAGGACTAGCGGAGGGTACAATGAGCAGTTCTTC. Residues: CAISRTSGGYNEQFF.

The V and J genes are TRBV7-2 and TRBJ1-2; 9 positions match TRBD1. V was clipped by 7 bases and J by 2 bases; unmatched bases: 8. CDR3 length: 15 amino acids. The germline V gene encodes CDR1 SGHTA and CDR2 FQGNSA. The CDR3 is CASIPSGQGNYGYTF. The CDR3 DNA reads TGTGCCAGCATTCCCTCGGGACAGGGCAACTATGGCTACACCTTC.

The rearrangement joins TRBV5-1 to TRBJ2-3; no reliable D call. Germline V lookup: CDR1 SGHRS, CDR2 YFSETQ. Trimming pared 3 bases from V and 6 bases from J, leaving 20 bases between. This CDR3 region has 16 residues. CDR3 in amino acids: CASSSNPAAIKDTQYF. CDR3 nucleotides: TGCGCCAGCAGCTCCAACCCCGCGGCCATAAAGGATACGCAGTATTTT.

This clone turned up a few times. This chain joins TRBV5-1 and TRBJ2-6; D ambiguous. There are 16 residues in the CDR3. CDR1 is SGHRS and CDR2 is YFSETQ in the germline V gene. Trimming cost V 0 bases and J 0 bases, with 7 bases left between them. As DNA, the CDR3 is TGCGCCAGCAGCTTGGGAATAGACTCTGGGGCCAACGTCCTGACTTTC. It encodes CASSLGIDSGANVLTF.

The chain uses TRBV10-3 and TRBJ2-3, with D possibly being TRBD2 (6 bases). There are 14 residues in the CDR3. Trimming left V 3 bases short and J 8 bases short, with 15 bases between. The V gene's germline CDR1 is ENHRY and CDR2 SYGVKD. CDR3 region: CAISDGRAGSTQYF. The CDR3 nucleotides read TGTGCCATCAGTGATGGTAGGGCGGGGAGTACGCAGTATTTT.

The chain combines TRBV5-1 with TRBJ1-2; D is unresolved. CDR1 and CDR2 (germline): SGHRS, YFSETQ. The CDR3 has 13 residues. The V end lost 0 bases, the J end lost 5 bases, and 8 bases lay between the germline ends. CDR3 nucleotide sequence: TGCGCCAGCAGCTTGGCCGCGGGTTATGGCTACACCTTC. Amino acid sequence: CASSLAAGYGYTF.

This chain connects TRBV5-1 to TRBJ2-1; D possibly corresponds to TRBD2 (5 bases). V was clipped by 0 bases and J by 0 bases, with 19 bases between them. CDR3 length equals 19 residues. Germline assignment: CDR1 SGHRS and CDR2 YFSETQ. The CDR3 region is CASSLDPWRALSSYNEQFF. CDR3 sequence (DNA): TGCGCCAGCAGCTTGGACCCTTGGCGGGCCCTGAGCTCCTACAATGAGCAGTTCTTC.

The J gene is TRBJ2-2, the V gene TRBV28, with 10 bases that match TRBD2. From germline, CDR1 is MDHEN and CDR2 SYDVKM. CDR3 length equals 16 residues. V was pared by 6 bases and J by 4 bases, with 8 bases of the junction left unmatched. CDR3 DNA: TGTGCCAGCAGCCCCGGACTAGCGGAGATCACCGGGGAGCTGTTTTTT. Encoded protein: CASSPGLAEITGELFF.

DNA for the CDR3: TGTGCCAGCAGTTTCCAGGGGGCGGGAAAAGAGACCCAGTACTTC. This translates into CASSFQGAGKETQYF. The chain recombines TRBV27 with TRBJ2-5, with 8 bases fitting TRBD1. There are 15 residues in the CDR3. J gave up 3 bases and V 3 bases, and 6 bases lay outside the gene matches. The germline V gene has CDR1 MNHEY and CDR2 SMNVEV (reference sequence).

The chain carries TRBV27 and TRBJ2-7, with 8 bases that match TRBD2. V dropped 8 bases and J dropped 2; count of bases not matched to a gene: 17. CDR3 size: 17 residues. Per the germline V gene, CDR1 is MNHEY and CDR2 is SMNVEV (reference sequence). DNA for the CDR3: TGTGCCAGCTGTTCCCCACGGGGGGGGCAGGCCGCCTACGAGCAGTACTTC. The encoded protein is CASCSPRGGQAAYEQYF.

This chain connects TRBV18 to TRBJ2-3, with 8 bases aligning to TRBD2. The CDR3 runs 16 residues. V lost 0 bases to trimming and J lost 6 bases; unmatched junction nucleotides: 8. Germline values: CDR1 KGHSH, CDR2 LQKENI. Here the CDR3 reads CASSPPSGSGDDTQYF. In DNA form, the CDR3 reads TGTGCCAGCTCACCACCCAGCGGGAGTGGTGATGATACGCAGTATTTT.

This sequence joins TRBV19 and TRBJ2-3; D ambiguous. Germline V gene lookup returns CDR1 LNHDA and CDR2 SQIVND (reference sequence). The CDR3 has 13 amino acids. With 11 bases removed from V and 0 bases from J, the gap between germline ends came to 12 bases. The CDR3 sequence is CASCLQSTDTQYF. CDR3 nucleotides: TGTGCCTCTTGCTTGCAGAGCACAGATACGCAGTATTTT.

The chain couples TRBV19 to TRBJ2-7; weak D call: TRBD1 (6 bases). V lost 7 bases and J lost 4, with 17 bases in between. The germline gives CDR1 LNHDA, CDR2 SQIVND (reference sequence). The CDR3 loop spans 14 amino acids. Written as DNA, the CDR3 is TGTGCCAGTACCCCCACGGCACAGGGATACGAGCAGTACTTC. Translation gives CASTPTAQGYEQYF.

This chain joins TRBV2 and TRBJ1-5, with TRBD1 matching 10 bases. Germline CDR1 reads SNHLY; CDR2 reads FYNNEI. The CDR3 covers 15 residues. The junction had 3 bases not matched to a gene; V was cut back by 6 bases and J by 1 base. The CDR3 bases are TGTGCCAGCAGGGGGGACAGGGGAAGCAATCAGCCCCAGCATTTT. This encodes CASRGDRGSNQPQHF.

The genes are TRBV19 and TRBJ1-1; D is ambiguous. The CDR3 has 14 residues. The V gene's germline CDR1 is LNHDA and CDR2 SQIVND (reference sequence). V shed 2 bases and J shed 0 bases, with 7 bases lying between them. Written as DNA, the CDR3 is TGTGCCAGTAGTATATTAAAAATGAACACTGAAGCTTTCTTT. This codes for CASSILKMNTEAFF. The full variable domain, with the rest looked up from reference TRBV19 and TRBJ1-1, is DGGITQSPKYLFRKEGQNVTLSCEQNLNHDAMYWYRQDPGQGLRLIYYSQIVNDFQKGDIAEGYSVSREKKESFPLTVTSAQKNPTAFYLCASSILKMNTEAFFGQGTRLTVV.

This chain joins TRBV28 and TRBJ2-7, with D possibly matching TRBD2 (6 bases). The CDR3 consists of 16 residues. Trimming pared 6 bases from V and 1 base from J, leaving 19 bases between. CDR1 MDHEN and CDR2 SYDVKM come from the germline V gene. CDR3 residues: CASRTAEGLPSYEQYF. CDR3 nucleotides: TGTGCCAGCAGAACCGCGGAGGGGCTTCCTTCCTACGAGCAGTACTTC.

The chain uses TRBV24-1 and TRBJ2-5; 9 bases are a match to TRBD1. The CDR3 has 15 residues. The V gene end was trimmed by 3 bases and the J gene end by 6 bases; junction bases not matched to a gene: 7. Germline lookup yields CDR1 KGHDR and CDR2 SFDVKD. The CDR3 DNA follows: TGTGCCACCAGTGATCCCGGACAGGGGCTAAAGACCCAGTACTTC. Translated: CATSDPGQGLKTQYF.